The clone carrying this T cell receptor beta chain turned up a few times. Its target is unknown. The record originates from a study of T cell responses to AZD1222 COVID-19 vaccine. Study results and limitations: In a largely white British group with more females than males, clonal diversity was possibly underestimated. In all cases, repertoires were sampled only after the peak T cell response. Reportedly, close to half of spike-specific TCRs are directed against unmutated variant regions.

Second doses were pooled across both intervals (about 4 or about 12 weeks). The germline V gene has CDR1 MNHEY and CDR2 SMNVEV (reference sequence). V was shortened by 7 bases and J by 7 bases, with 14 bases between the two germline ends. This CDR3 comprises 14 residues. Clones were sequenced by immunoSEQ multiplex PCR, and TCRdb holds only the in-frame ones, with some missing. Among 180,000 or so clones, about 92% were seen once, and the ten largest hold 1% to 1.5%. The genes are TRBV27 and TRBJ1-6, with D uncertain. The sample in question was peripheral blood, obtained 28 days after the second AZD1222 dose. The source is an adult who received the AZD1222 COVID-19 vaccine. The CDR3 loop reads CASKVGTGNSPLHF. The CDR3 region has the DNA TGTGCCAGCAAGGTCGGAACTGGGAATTCACCCCTCCACTTT.